Listed below are T cell receptor beta chains from one sample, sequenced in a study of identical twins. MiXCR, run by TCRdb on the 5' RACE reads, gives a single entry per CDR3 protein. The sample lists 750,000 to 950,000 distinct CDR3 sequences, 9% to 15% occurring once. These sequences were also reported in another study, on yellow fever vaccine responses in identical twins.

Sequencing input: PBMCs. The receptors stem from a woman between 18 and 29 years old in good health. Each CDR3 is given with its conserved first and last residue. D genes are given only for firm matches. Not every row has a clone size; where given, it reads once, few, many or a size class.

v_gene: TRBV12-5; j_gene: TRBJ2-1; abundance: -; d_gene: -; CDR3aa: CASGMDSVHNEQFF; CDR3nt: TGTGCTAGTGGCATGGATAGCGTCCACAATGAGCAGTTCTTC
v_gene: TRBV6-5; j_gene: TRBJ2-5; abundance: few; d_gene: TRBD1; CDR3aa: CASSYSTGRETQYF; CDR3nt: TGTGCCAGCAGTTACTCGACAGGGCGGGAGACCCAGTACTTC
v_gene: TRBV11-3; j_gene: TRBJ2-1; abundance: -; d_gene: -; CDR3aa: CASSQFDNNEQFF; CDR3nt: TGTGCCAGCAGCCAATTCGACAACAATGAGCAGTTCTTC
v_gene: TRBV10-3; j_gene: TRBJ2-5; abundance: few; d_gene: -; CDR3aa: CAIRAAGLGGETQYF; CDR3nt: TGTGCCATCAGGGCTGCCGGATTGGGAGGAGAGACCCAGTACTTC
v_gene: TRBV14; j_gene: TRBJ1-4; abundance: few; d_gene: -; CDR3aa: CASSSLTRIEKLFF; CDR3nt: TGTGCCAGCAGCTCGCTTACAAGGATTGAAAAACTGTTTTTT
v_gene: TRBV15; j_gene: TRBJ2-7; abundance: -; d_gene: TRBD2; CDR3aa: CATSRDLAGGLLTYEQYF; CDR3nt: TGTGCCACCAGCAGAGATCTAGCGGGAGGCCTACTAACCTACGAGCAGTACTTC
v_gene: TRBV19; j_gene: TRBJ2-5; abundance: -; d_gene: TRBD2; CDR3aa: CASSIGGSGGQETQYF; CDR3nt: TGTGCCAGTAGTATTGGGGGTAGCGGGGGCCAAGAGACCCAGTACTTC
v_gene: TRBV16; j_gene: TRBJ2-1; abundance: many; d_gene: -; CDR3aa: CASSQVVGPEQFF; CDR3nt: TGTGCCAGCAGCCAAGTAGTTGGCCCCGAGCAGTTCTTC
v_gene: TRBV27; j_gene: TRBJ2-5; abundance: few; d_gene: -; CDR3aa: CASRGRLQGQTQYF; CDR3nt: TGTGCCAGCAGAGGGAGGTTACAGGGTCAGACCCAGTACTTC
v_gene: TRBV14; j_gene: TRBJ2-5; abundance: -; d_gene: TRBD2; CDR3aa: CASSQVSREQETQYF; CDR3nt: TGTGCCAGCAGCCAAGTTTCGCGGGAGCAAGAGACCCAGTACTTC
v_gene: TRBV5-6; j_gene: TRBJ2-7; abundance: few; d_gene: TRBD2; CDR3aa: CASSLTSGRVHEQYF; CDR3nt: TGTGCCAGCAGCTTAACTAGCGGGAGGGTCCACGAGCAGTACTTC
v_gene: TRBV29-1; j_gene: TRBJ1-5; abundance: few; d_gene: -; CDR3aa: CSVGEGGNQPQHF; CDR3nt: TGCAGCGTGGGCGAGGGCGGCAATCAGCCCCAGCATTTT
v_gene: TRBV5-1; j_gene: TRBJ2-7; abundance: -; d_gene: -; CDR3aa: CASSLALRTTSYEQYF; CDR3nt: TGCGCCAGCAGCTTGGCGTTGCGGACGACCTCCTACGAGCAGTACTTC
v_gene: TRBV5-1; j_gene: TRBJ2-3; abundance: -; d_gene: -; CDR3aa: CASSLSATGPTDTQYF; CDR3nt: TGCGCCAGCAGCTTGTCCGCCACAGGACCCACAGATACGCAGTATTTT
v_gene: TRBV28; j_gene: TRBJ2-7; abundance: few; d_gene: -; CDR3aa: CASSLGATTYEQYF; CDR3nt: TGTGCCAGCAGTTTAGGTGCAACCACCTACGAGCAGTACTTC
v_gene: TRBV20-1; j_gene: TRBJ2-5; abundance: few; d_gene: -; CDR3aa: CSARPDGLKETQYF; CDR3nt: TGCAGTGCTAGGCCGGATGGACTAAAAGAGACCCAGTACTTC
v_gene: TRBV20-1; j_gene: TRBJ2-3; abundance: -; d_gene: TRBD1; CDR3aa: CSAYLTQGYHTDTQYF; CDR3nt: TGCAGTGCTTACCTCACACAGGGGTACCACACAGATACGCAGTATTTT
v_gene: TRBV6-6; j_gene: TRBJ2-3; abundance: -; d_gene: -; CDR3aa: CASSQRESDTQYF; CDR3nt: TGTGCCAGCAGCCAACGGGAGTCGGATACGCAGTATTTT